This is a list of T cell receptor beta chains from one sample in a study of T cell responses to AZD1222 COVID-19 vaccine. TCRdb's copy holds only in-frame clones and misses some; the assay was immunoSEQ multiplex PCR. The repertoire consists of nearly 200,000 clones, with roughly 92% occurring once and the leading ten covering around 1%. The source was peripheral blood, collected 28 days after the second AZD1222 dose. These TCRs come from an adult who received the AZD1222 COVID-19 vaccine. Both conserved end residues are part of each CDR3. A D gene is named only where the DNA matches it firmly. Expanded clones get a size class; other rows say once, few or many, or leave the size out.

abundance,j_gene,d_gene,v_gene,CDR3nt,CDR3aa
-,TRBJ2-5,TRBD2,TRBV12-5,TGTGCTAGTGGTTTGGTAAAGGTAGCGGGCCACCAAGAGACCCAGTACTTC,CASGLVKVAGHQETQYF
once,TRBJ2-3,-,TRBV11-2,TGTGCCAGCAGCTTAACCCCAGGGCCTTACACAGATACGCAGTATTTT,CASSLTPGPYTDTQYF
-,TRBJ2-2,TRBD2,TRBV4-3,TGCGCCAGCAGCCAGGATGCTAGCGGGGGACCCACCGGGGAGCTGTTTTTT,CASSQDASGGPTGELFF
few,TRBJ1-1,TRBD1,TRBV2,TGTGCCAGCAGCGCAGGAGGGGGCTCGGCTTTCTTT,CASSAGGGSAFF
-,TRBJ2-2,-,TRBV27,TGTGCCAGCGGGGGCCTGGCGGGCACCGGGGAGCTGTTTTTT,CASGGLAGTGELFF
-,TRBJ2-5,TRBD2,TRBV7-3,TGTGCCAGCAGCTTAATGGGACTACTCCAAGAGACCCAGTACTTC,CASSLMGLLQETQYF
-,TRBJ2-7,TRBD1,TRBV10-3,TGTGCCATCACACGAGGACAGGGTCCCCACGAGCAGTACTTC,CAITRGQGPHEQYF
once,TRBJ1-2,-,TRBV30,TGTGCCTGGAGCCCGGGGGCTGGCTACACCTTC,CAWSPGAGYTF
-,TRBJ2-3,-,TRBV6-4,TGTGCCAGCAAGCTGACGGAGTTAACGGATACGCAGTATTTT,CASKLTELTDTQYF
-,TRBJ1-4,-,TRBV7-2,TGTGCCAGCAGCTTAGATTGGGGCGGGTTTGGTGAAAAACTGTTTTTT,CASSLDWGGFGEKLFF
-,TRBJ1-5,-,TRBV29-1,TGCAGCGTTGGACAGAGGGGCCGCAATCAGCCCCAGCATTTT,CSVGQRGRNQPQHF
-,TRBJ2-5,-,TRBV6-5,TGTGCCAGCAGTTACTCGGCACAAGAGACCCAGTACTTC,CASSYSAQETQYF
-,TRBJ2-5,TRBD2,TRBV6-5,TGTGCCAGCAGATCTAGCGGGCCGGCGGGGGAGACCCAGTACTTC,CASRSSGPAGETQYF
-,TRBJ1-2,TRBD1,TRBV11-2,TGTGCCAGCAGTCTTAGCTTCGTTCCGGGACAGGGCCTTGGCTACACCTTC,CASSLSFVPGQGLGYTF
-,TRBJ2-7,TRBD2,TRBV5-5,TGTGCCAGCAGGCCGGGACTAGCGGTTCTGCTCCAGTACTTC,CASRPGLAVLLQYF
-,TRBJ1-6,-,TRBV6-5,TGTGCCAGCAGTTACTCTCGGAGCTATTCACCCCTCCACTTT,CASSYSRSYSPLHF